Below, 30 T cell receptor beta chains from the same sample are listed, as sequenced in a study of blood T cell repertoires in COVID-19. Repertoires were generated with immunoSEQ multiplex PCR, while TCRdb's copy carries only in-frame clones and drops some. Found here are about 120,000 clones, roughly 85% of them singletons; the top ten hold about an eighth. The sequencing sample was made of peripheral blood. The receptors derive from a human donor in a cohort sampled during active COVID-19.

This sequence joins TRBV30 and TRBJ2-1; 7 bases agree with TRBD1. This CDR3 is built from 13 residues. V shed 3 bases and J 2 bases; nucleotides not matched to a gene: 1. Per the germline V gene, CDR1 is GTSNPN and CDR2 is SVGIG (reference sequence). The CDR3 sequence is CAWRTGAYNEQFF. The CDR3 coding sequence is TGTGCCTGGAGAACAGGGGCCTACAATGAGCAGTTCTTC. The variable domain in full, with the rest retrieved from reference TRBV30 and TRBJ2-1, is SQTIHQWPATLVQPVGSPLSLECTVEGTSNPNLYWYRQAAGRGLQLLFYSVGIGQISSEVPQNLSASRPQDRQFILSSKKLLLSDSGFYLCAWRTGAYNEQFFGPGTRLTVL.

V and J are TRBV11-2 and TRBJ1-2, with D unclear. This CDR3 contains 11 residues. V was trimmed by 4 bases and J by 8 bases, leaving 8 bases between them. Germline loops: CDR1 SGHAT, CDR2 FQNNGV. The DNA for the CDR3 is TGTGCCAGCAGCTCTGGAGGGGGCTACACCTTC. Its protein is CASSSGGGYTF. Full variable domain (missing parts from reference TRBV11-2 and TRBJ1-2): EAGVAQSPRYKIIEKRQSVAFWCNPISGHATLYWYQQILGQGPKLLIQFQNNGVVDDSQLPKDRFSAERLKGVDSTLKIQPAKLEDSAVYLCASSSGGGYTFGSGTRLTVV.

The chain couples TRBV6-2 or TRBV6-3 to TRBJ2-3, with 8 bases matching TRBD2. In germline, CDR1 is MNHEY, CDR2 SVGEGT. The CDR3 sequence is 18 residues long. The ends lost 2 bases at V and 2 bases at J; junction bases unmatched: 12. CDR3 protein: CASSYLAGGSPLTDTQYF. The CDR3 DNA sequence: TGTGCCAGCAGTTACCTCGCGGGGGGCTCACCTCTCACAGATACGCAGTATTTT.

The V and J genes are TRBV9 and TRBJ2-6, with unresolved D. CDR3 length: 14 amino acids. V was shortened by 4 bases and J by 0 bases, with 5 bases between the two germline ends. The germline V gene has CDR1 SGDLS and CDR2 YYNGEE. In DNA form, the CDR3 reads TGTGCCAGCAGCATGAGCTCTGGGGCCAACGTCCTGACTTTC. Residues: CASSMSSGANVLTF. Full variable domain (outside the CDR3, taken from reference TRBV9 and TRBJ2-6): DSGVTQTPKHLITATGQRVTLRCSPRSGDLSVYWYQQSLDQGLQFLIQYYNGEERAKGNILERFSAQQFPDLHSELNLSSLELGDSALYFCASSMSSGANVLTFGAGSRLTVL.

In this sample, this clone turned up once. The chain links TRBV28 to TRBJ1-2, with 8 bases aligning to TRBD1. There are 15 residues in the CDR3. V was clipped by 5 bases and J by 5 bases; unmatched bases: 10. CDR1 and CDR2 from the germline V gene are MDHEN and SYDVKM. Here the CDR3 reads CASSPPEDRAYGYTF. DNA of the CDR3: TGTGCCAGCAGTCCCCCCGAGGACAGGGCTTATGGCTACACCTTC.

J is TRBJ1-6 and V is TRBV28, with 9 bases identical to TRBD1. Germline values: CDR1 MDHEN, CDR2 SYDVKM. The V segment lost 8 bases and the J segment 1 base; nucleotides outside the gene matches: 3. The CDR3 covers 15 residues. The CDR3 DNA sequence: TGTGCCAGCCACGGGACAGGGTCCTATAATTCACCCCTCCACTTT. Its protein is CASHGTGSYNSPLHF.

The gene calls are TRBV30 and TRBJ2-3; TRBD2 matches at 9 bases. Germline assignment: CDR1 GTSNPN and CDR2 SVGIG (reference sequence). V lost 0 bases, J lost 6 bases, and 7 bases stayed unmatched. The length of the CDR3 is 15 residues. CDR3 loop: CAWSVRGGAGDTQYF. The CDR3 DNA is TGTGCCTGGAGTGTACGCGGGGGGGCAGGGGATACGCAGTATTTT. The variable domain in full, with the rest retrieved from reference TRBV30 and TRBJ2-3, is SQTIHQWPATLVQPVGSPLSLECTVEGTSNPNLYWYRQAAGRGLQLLFYSVGIGQISSEVPQNLSASRPQDRQFILSSKKLLLSDSGFYLCAWSVRGGAGDTQYFGPGTRLTVL.

The genes are TRBV4-1 and TRBJ1-1, with TRBD1 matching 7 bases. CDR3 size: 14 residues. Germline CDR1 reads MGHRA; CDR2 reads YSYEKL. The V and J ends lost 4 bases and 1 base, in that order; junction bases with no gene match: 3. The CDR3 region is CASSPRTGNTEAFF. CDR3 coding DNA: TGCGCCAGCAGCCCCCGGACAGGGAACACTGAAGCTTTCTTT.

The genes are TRBV4-3 and TRBJ2-2; 7 bases align to TRBD2. CDR1 and CDR2 from the germline V gene are LGHNA and YSLEER. V was pared by 7 bases and J by 2 bases, with 7 bases of the junction left unmatched. The CDR3 spans 15 residues. DNA of the CDR3: TGCGCCAGCAACAGCGGGATAGGTAACACCGGGGAGCTGTTTTTT. Its translation is CASNSGIGNTGELFF.

CDR3: CASSLGEGDTF. Written as DNA, the CDR3 is TGTGCCAGCAGCTTGGGGGAGGGGGACACCTTC. V is TRBV5-4 and J is TRBJ1-2, with D maybe TRBD1 (6 bases). CDR3 length: 11 residues. CDR1 and CDR2 from the germline V gene are SGHNT and YYREEE (reference sequence). Trimming took 0 bases from V and 12 from J, leaving 9 bases between them.

The gene calls are TRBV18 and TRBJ1-1, with a possible D match to TRBD1 (5 bases). The V end lost 5 bases, the J end lost 4 bases, and 17 bases lay between the germline ends. Germline values: CDR1 KGHSH, CDR2 LQKENI. This CDR3 has 15 residues. The CDR3 here is CASSSQTGEATEAFF. In DNA, the CDR3 is TGTGCCAGCTCATCACAAACGGGGGAGGCCACTGAAGCTTTCTTT.

The chain links TRBV3-1 (or the pseudogene TRBV3-2) to TRBJ1-5; the D gene is possibly TRBD1 (6 bases). The CDR3 consists of 16 residues. CDR1 LGHDT and CDR2 YNNKEL come from the germline V gene (reference sequence). The V and J ends lost 3 bases and 0 bases respectively, with 12 bases between them. In DNA, the CDR3 is TGTGCCAGCAGCCACCAGGACAGAAATAGCAATCAGCCCCAGCATTTT. Amino acids: CASSHQDRNSNQPQHF.

This clone was seen a handful of times. This chain connects TRBV5-4 to TRBJ2-3, with 12 positions matching TRBD2. The CDR3 totals 13 residues. Germline V lookup: CDR1 SGHNT, CDR2 YYREEE (reference sequence). V lost 0 bases and J lost 11; bases outside the gene matches: 1. The CDR3 DNA follows: TGTGCCAGCAGCTTGGAGACTAGCGGGAGGCAGTATTTT. Protein: CASSLETSGRQYF.

This clone was observed a single time. This chain joins TRBV10-2 and TRBJ2-1, with 8 positions matching TRBD2. Unmatched junction bases numbered 12, after V lost 0 bases and J lost 8 bases. CDR3 length: 17 residues. CDR1 is WSHSY and CDR2 is SAAADI in the germline V gene. The CDR3 DNA sequence: TGCGCCAGCAGTGAGTCTCTAAGCGGGGGCGGGTGGTATGAGCAGTTCTTC. Translating gives CASSESLSGGGWYEQFF.

This clone was detected only once. The chain joins TRBV7-9 to TRBJ1-3; perhaps TRBD1 as D (6 bases). Germline V lookup: CDR1 SEHNR, CDR2 FQNEAQ (reference sequence). Deletions cut 5 bases from V and 0 bases from J, with 11 bases between. This CDR3 is built from 15 residues. CDR3 sequence (DNA): TGTGCCAGCAGCCCGGACAGATACTCTGGAAACACCATATATTTT. It specifies CASSPDRYSGNTIYF.

This chain links TRBV6-1 with TRBJ1-5, with a weak D call TRBD1 (5 bases). In germline, CDR1 is MNHNS, CDR2 SASEGT. Deletions cut 2 bases from V and 8 bases from J, with 13 bases between. There are 14 residues in the CDR3. The CDR3 spells CASSESGIGEPQHF. In nucleotides, the CDR3 is TGTGCCAGCAGTGAAAGCGGGATAGGGGAGCCCCAGCATTTT.

The table lists this clone with a count of one. J is TRBJ1-2 and V is TRBV11-3, with D unclear. Germline V lookup: CDR1 SGHNT, CDR2 YENEEA. Trimming removed 5 bases from V and 8 bases from J, with 12 bases in between. CDR3 length: 12 residues. As DNA, the CDR3 is TGTGCCAGCAGCCCGATAGCGGGGGGCTACACCTTC. It yields the protein CASSPIAGGYTF.

The CDR3 nucleotides read TGTGCCAGCAGTTTCCCGGGACAGGGGAGATTTGGCTACACCTTC. Translating it yields CASSFPGQGRFGYTF. The chain is built from TRBV6-2 or TRBV6-3 and TRBJ1-2; 10 bases agree with TRBD1. V lost 4 bases to trimming and J lost 7 bases; unmatched junction nucleotides: 9. The CDR3 covers 15 residues. Germline V lookup: CDR1 MNHEY, CDR2 SVGEGT.

The rearrangement links TRBV30 to TRBJ2-7, with D possibly matching TRBD1 (5 bases). V was clipped by 5 bases and J by 2 bases, with 13 bases between them. The CDR3 spans 13 residues. The germline CDR1 and CDR2 sequences are GTSNPN and SVGIG (reference sequence). The DNA for the CDR3 is TGTGCCTGGGACAGTGATATAGCCTACGAGCAGTACTTC. Translated: CAWDSDIAYEQYF.

This chain connects TRBV15 to TRBJ1-2, with 8 positions matching TRBD1. The CDR3 loop spans 14 amino acids. Trimming removed 0 bases from V and 6 bases from J; junction bases left unmatched: 3. Germline V CDR1 and CDR2: LNHNV, YYDKDF (reference sequence). The CDR3 spells CATSRDYRGDGYTF. The CDR3 bases are TGTGCCACCAGCAGAGATTACAGGGGGGATGGCTACACCTTC. Looking up the rest from reference TRBV15 and TRBJ1-2 gives the full variable domain: DAMVIQNPRYQVTQFGKPVTLSCSQTLNHNVMYWYQQKSSQAPKLLFHYYDKDFNNEADTPDNFQSRRPNTSFCFLDIRSPGLGDTAMYLCATSRDYRGDGYTFGSGTRLTVV.

The chain carries TRBV7-9 and TRBJ2-3; TRBD2 matches at 9 bases. CDR1 and CDR2 (germline): SEHNR, FQNEAQ (reference sequence). The V and J ends lost 4 bases and 2 bases, in that order; junction bases with no gene match: 10. The CDR3 has 17 amino acids. CDR3 protein: CASSSNSGGVITDTQYF. The CDR3 nucleotides read TGTGCCAGCAGCTCGAATAGCGGGGGCGTAATCACAGATACGCAGTATTTT.

The chain couples TRBV11-3 to TRBJ2-1, with TRBD2 matching 8 bases. With 3 bases clipped from V and 8 bases from J, the junction kept 3 bases outside the gene matches. Germline V gene sequence: CDR1 SGHNT, CDR2 YENEEA. The CDR3 spans 13 residues. The CDR3 is CASSFGGGYEQFF. The CDR3 region has the DNA TGTGCCAGCAGCTTCGGGGGGGGTTATGAGCAGTTCTTC.

The J gene is TRBJ2-7, the V gene TRBV7-2; TRBD2 agrees at 12 bases. The ends lost 5 bases at V and 2 bases at J; junction bases unmatched: 4. Germline CDR1 reads SGHTA; CDR2 reads FQGNSA. This CDR3 region has 15 residues. The CDR3 sequence: CASSTTSGGPYEQYF. The CDR3 DNA is TGTGCCAGCAGCACGACTAGCGGGGGACCCTACGAGCAGTACTTC.

This rearrangement joins TRBV19 to TRBJ1-5; D is unclear. The CDR3 spans 14 residues. With 0 bases removed from V and 5 bases from J, the gap between germline ends came to 8 bases. CDR1 is LNHDA and CDR2 is SQIVND in the germline V gene (reference sequence). The CDR3, as DNA: TGTGCCAGTAGTATAGAATCCAGTGATCAGCCCCAGCATTTT. Protein sequence: CASSIESSDQPQHF.

The V and J genes are TRBV3-1 (or the pseudogene TRBV3-2) and TRBJ2-5, with D possibly matching TRBD2 (6 bases). The CDR3 sequence is 15 residues long. CDR1 and CDR2 from the germline V gene are LGHDT and YNNKEL (reference sequence). Trimming took off 4 bases at V and 5 bases at J, with 17 bases between the two ends. The CDR3 coding sequence is TGTGCCAGCAGCCCGAGGGCGGGGCGGAGGGAGACCCAGTACTTC. The encoded protein is CASSPRAGRRETQYF.

This clone was found a few times. This chain connects TRBV7-3 to TRBJ2-2; 9 bases are a match to TRBD2. Germline-derived CDR1 and CDR2 are SGHTA and FQGTGA. J lost 7 bases, V lost 1 base, and 4 bases had no gene match. CDR3 size: 15 residues. CDR3 in amino acids: CASSLIAGVNGELFF. CDR3 in DNA: TGTGCCAGCAGCTTAATAGCGGGGGTCAACGGGGAGCTGTTTTTT.

This sequence joins TRBV2 and TRBJ2-3; possible D gene TRBD1, 6 bases. The germline V gene has CDR1 SNHLY and CDR2 FYNNEI. CDR3 length equals 13 residues. The V end was cut by 7 bases, the J end by 3 bases, with 11 bases between. CDR3 protein: CASKQGGTDTQYF. The CDR3 DNA is TGTGCCAGCAAACAGGGCGGGACAGATACGCAGTATTTT.

This chain links TRBV18 with TRBJ2-7; 11 bases align to TRBD2. The germline gives CDR1 KGHSH, CDR2 LQKENI. Losses at the gene ends were 3 bases for V and 1 base for J; bases not matched to a gene: 5. This CDR3 has 16 amino acids. The CDR3 nucleotides are TGTGCCAGCTCACCCCTAGTAGCGGGGGGGTCCTACGAGCAGTACTTC. Encoded protein: CASSPLVAGGSYEQYF. Variable domain in full (rest from reference TRBV18 and TRBJ2-7): NAGVMQNPRHLVRRRGQEARLRCSPMKGHSHVYWYRQLPEEGLKFMVYLQKENIIDESGMPKERFSAEFPKEGPSILRIQQVVRGDSAAYFCASSPLVAGGSYEQYFGPGTRLTVT.

The chain recombines TRBV2 with TRBJ1-6; no definite D call. The CDR3 runs to 14 residues. Germline V CDR1 and CDR2: SNHLY, FYNNEI. The V end lost 6 bases, the J end lost 2 bases, and 8 bases lay between the germline ends. The CDR3: CASRENTYNSPLHF. CDR3 in DNA: TGTGCCAGCAGAGAAAACACCTATAATTCACCCCTCCACTTT.

V usage is TRBV5-1 and J usage is TRBJ1-1; TRBD1 might be the D (6 bases). The V and J ends lost 2 bases and 3 bases respectively, with 17 bases between them. Germline lookup yields CDR1 SGHRS and CDR2 YFSETQ. This CDR3 region has 16 residues. The CDR3 sequence is CASSFSRGGLDTEAFF. The CDR3 nucleotides read TGCGCCAGCAGCTTTTCCCGGGGGGGGCTGGACACTGAAGCTTTCTTT.